Listed below are T cell receptor beta chains from one sample, sequenced in a study of blood T cell repertoires in COVID-19. Method: immunoSEQ multiplex PCR; TCRdb's copy keeps in-frame clones and lacks some. The sample shows about 230,000 clones, under 90% of them seen only once. The specimen sequenced was peripheral blood. These receptors originate from a man aged 45-60 years with COVID-19, enrolled during active disease. The CDR3 runs from the conserved cysteine through the conserved F or W. D genes are given only for firm matches. Size is stated for part of the rows, as once, few or many counts, or as a class when the clone is expanded.

d_gene: TRBD2; abundance: .; v_gene: TRBV5-1; j_gene: TRBJ2-3; CDR3aa: CASSRAGGLDTQYF; CDR3nt: TGCGCCAGCAGCCGAGCGGGAGGGCTAGATACGCAGTATTTT
d_gene: .; abundance: .; v_gene: TRBV19; j_gene: TRBJ1-5; CDR3aa: CASSITGGEGGQPQHF; CDR3nt: TGTGCCAGTAGTATTACGGGGGGGGAAGGAGGTCAGCCCCAGCATTTT
d_gene: TRBD2; abundance: .; v_gene: TRBV19; j_gene: TRBJ2-2; CDR3aa: CASSSTSGRWGYTGELFF; CDR3nt: TGTGCCAGTAGTTCGACTAGCGGGAGGTGGGGGTACACCGGGGAGCTGTTTTTT
d_gene: .; abundance: .; v_gene: TRBV6-5; j_gene: TRBJ1-4; CDR3aa: CASRPRGGAEKLFF; CDR3nt: TGTGCCAGCAGGCCTCGAGGAGGGGCTGAAAAACTGTTTTTT
d_gene: .; abundance: .; v_gene: TRBV27; j_gene: TRBJ2-2; CDR3aa: CASKKGTNTGELFF; CDR3nt: TGTGCCAGCAAGAAGGGGACGAACACCGGGGAGCTGTTTTTT
d_gene: TRBD1; abundance: .; v_gene: TRBV19; j_gene: TRBJ2-7; CDR3aa: CASSIDRTGREQYF; CDR3nt: TGTGCCAGTAGTATAGACCGGACAGGGAGAGAGCAGTACTTC
d_gene: TRBD2; abundance: .; v_gene: TRBV5-1; j_gene: TRBJ2-1; CDR3aa: CASSFQRGGSYNEQFF; CDR3nt: TGCGCCAGCAGCTTCCAGCGGGGGGGCTCCTACAATGAGCAGTTCTTC
d_gene: .; abundance: .; v_gene: TRBV23-1; j_gene: TRBJ1-3; CDR3aa: CASSQCPGWYTIYF; CDR3nt: TGCGCCAGCAGTCAATGTCCAGGTTGGTACACCATATATTTT
d_gene: TRBD1; abundance: .; v_gene: TRBV5-6; j_gene: TRBJ2-7; CDR3aa: CASSLEAGGGPSYEQYF; CDR3nt: TGTGCCAGCAGCTTGGAGGCAGGGGGCGGACCCTCCTACGAGCAGTACTTC
d_gene: TRBD1; abundance: .; v_gene: TRBV29-1; j_gene: TRBJ2-3; CDR3aa: CSVEQIFGTGITDTQYF; CDR3nt: TGCAGCGTTGAACAGATCTTTGGGACAGGGATCACAGATACGCAGTATTTT
d_gene: .; abundance: .; v_gene: TRBV5-1; j_gene: TRBJ2-2; CDR3aa: CASSLSGNTGELFF; CDR3nt: TGCGCCAGCAGCCTTAGCGGAAACACCGGGGAGCTGTTTTTT
d_gene: TRBD2; abundance: .; v_gene: TRBV7-2; j_gene: TRBJ2-7; CDR3aa: CASSFGGGAGEQYF; CDR3nt: TGTGCCAGCAGCTTTGGGGGAGGGGCGGGCGAGCAGTACTTC
d_gene: .; abundance: .; v_gene: TRBV30; j_gene: TRBJ1-5; CDR3aa: CAWSTRGGGQPQHF; CDR3nt: TGTGCCTGGAGTACACGGGGGGGCGGTCAGCCCCAGCATTTT
d_gene: TRBD2; abundance: .; v_gene: TRBV7-2; j_gene: TRBJ2-3; CDR3aa: CASSSRGPSGGGADTQYF; CDR3nt: TGTGCCAGCAGCTCCAGGGGGCCTAGCGGGGGCGGAGCAGATACGCAGTATTTT
d_gene: .; abundance: .; v_gene: TRBV13; j_gene: TRBJ1-3; CDR3aa: CASSLLGYTIYF; CDR3nt: TGTGCCAGCAGCTTACTAGGCTACACCATATATTTT
d_gene: TRBD1; abundance: .; v_gene: TRBV7-9; j_gene: TRBJ2-5; CDR3aa: CASSWDRGTEKTQYF; CDR3nt: TGTGCCAGCAGCTGGGACAGAGGAACGGAGAAGACCCAGTACTTC
d_gene: .; abundance: .; v_gene: TRBV6-5; j_gene: TRBJ2-3; CDR3aa: CASAGLRATDTQYF; CDR3nt: TGTGCCAGTGCGGGACTGAGAGCCACAGATACGCAGTATTTT
d_gene: .; abundance: .; v_gene: TRBV15; j_gene: TRBJ2-5; CDR3aa: CATSRDARAVQETQYF; CDR3nt: TGTGCCACCAGCAGAGACGCCAGGGCTGTCCAAGAGACCCAGTACTTC
d_gene: TRBD2; abundance: .; v_gene: TRBV6-1; j_gene: TRBJ2-3; CDR3aa: CASSEDLAGGGTDTQYF; CDR3nt: TGTGCCAGCAGTGAGGACCTAGCGGGAGGGGGCACAGATACGCAGTATTTT
d_gene: TRBD1; abundance: .; v_gene: TRBV6-2/TRBV6-3; j_gene: TRBJ1-5; CDR3aa: CASSRTGSGNQPQHF; CDR3nt: TGTGCCAGCAGTCGGACAGGGTCGGGCAATCAGCCCCAGCATTTT
d_gene: .; abundance: .; v_gene: TRBV2; j_gene: TRBJ2-2; CDR3aa: CASSEAGTENTGELFF; CDR3nt: TGTGCCAGCAGTGAAGCCGGGACTGAGAACACCGGGGAGCTGTTTTTT
d_gene: .; abundance: .; v_gene: TRBV12-5; j_gene: TRBJ1-5; CDR3aa: CASGLIPGQPQHF; CDR3nt: TGTGCTAGTGGTTTGATCCCGGGTCAGCCCCAGCATTTT
d_gene: TRBD1; abundance: once; v_gene: TRBV5-5; j_gene: TRBJ2-7; CDR3aa: CASSLGQGINEQYF; CDR3nt: TGTGCCAGCAGCTTGGGACAGGGGATAAACGAGCAGTACTTC